The rows below give T cell receptor beta chains drawn from one sample of a study of OX40 agonist ivuxolimab in advanced cancers. Sequencing used immunoSEQ multiplex PCR; TCRdb keeps in-frame clones, though not all of them. The table has roughly 75,000 clones, over 75% seen once. The specimen comprised CD4+ or CD8+ T cells sorted from blood, sampled in a trial of the OX40 agonist ivuxolimab. The receptors were gathered from an adult with an advanced solid tumor such as melanoma, head and neck, liver or kidney cancer. The CDR3 runs from the conserved cysteine through the conserved F or W. The order of the fields is CDR3 protein, CDR3 DNA, D gene, J gene, V gene, clone size. D genes are given only for firm matches. A row's size may be missing; if present it is once, few, many or a size class.

cdr3_aa: CASGTGGTDTQYF
cdr3_nt: TGTGCCAGCGGAACAGGCGGCACAGATACGCAGTATTTT
d_call: -
j_call: TRBJ2-3
v_call: TRBV6-6
clone_size: few

cdr3_aa: CASSPDHLSSYEQYF
cdr3_nt: TGCGCCAGCAGCCCAGACCATCTGAGCTCCTACGAGCAGTACTTC
d_call: -
j_call: TRBJ2-7
v_call: TRBV4-3
clone_size: once

cdr3_aa: CASSFPLDSQSEGTDTQYF
cdr3_nt: TGTGCCAGCAGTTTCCCCCTGGACAGCCAATCTGAGGGCACAGATACGCAGTATTTT
d_call: -
j_call: TRBJ2-3
v_call: TRBV28
clone_size: -

cdr3_aa: CASSLVTFNTGELFF
cdr3_nt: TGTGCCAGCAGCTTAGTGACTTTTAACACCGGGGAGCTGTTTTTT
d_call: -
j_call: TRBJ2-2
v_call: TRBV7-8
clone_size: -

cdr3_aa: CASSLFRGLAVSANDNEQFF
cdr3_nt: TGTGCCAGCAGTTTATTTCGCGGACTAGCGGTCTCGGCCAATGACAATGAGCAGTTCTTC
d_call: TRBD2
j_call: TRBJ2-1
v_call: TRBV28
clone_size: -

cdr3_aa: CASSLPPSYNEQFF
cdr3_nt: TGTGCCAGCAGTTTGCCCCCCTCCTACAATGAGCAGTTCTTC
d_call: -
j_call: TRBJ2-1
v_call: TRBV27
clone_size: -

cdr3_aa: CASSLQAQETQYF
cdr3_nt: TGTGCCAGCAGCCTACAGGCCCAAGAGACCCAGTACTTC
d_call: -
j_call: TRBJ2-5
v_call: TRBV13
clone_size: -

cdr3_aa: CASSDTGLGNQPQHF
cdr3_nt: TGTGCCAGCAGTGATACAGGGTTAGGCAATCAGCCCCAGCATTTT
d_call: -
j_call: TRBJ1-5
v_call: TRBV28
clone_size: -

cdr3_aa: CASSILGTANYEQYF
cdr3_nt: TGTGCCAGCAGTATCCTCGGGACAGCGAACTACGAGCAGTACTTC
d_call: TRBD1
j_call: TRBJ2-7
v_call: TRBV28
clone_size: -

cdr3_aa: CAISDAGVNTEAFF
cdr3_nt: TGTGCCATCAGTGACGCAGGGGTGAACACTGAAGCTTTCTTT
d_call: -
j_call: TRBJ1-1
v_call: TRBV10-3
clone_size: -

cdr3_aa: CAISEDSLAKNIQYF
cdr3_nt: TGTGCCATCAGTGAGGACAGTTTAGCCAAAAACATTCAGTACTTC
d_call: -
j_call: TRBJ2-4
v_call: TRBV10-3
clone_size: -

cdr3_aa: CAWSYNGDTEAFF
cdr3_nt: TGTGCCTGGAGTTACAATGGGGACACTGAAGCTTTCTTT
d_call: -
j_call: TRBJ1-1
v_call: TRBV30
clone_size: once

cdr3_aa: CASSFSGRVTDTQYF
cdr3_nt: TGTGCCAGCAGCTTTAGCGGGAGGGTGACAGATACGCAGTATTTT
d_call: TRBD2
j_call: TRBJ2-3
v_call: TRBV7-3
clone_size: once

cdr3_aa: CASSGGSPEAFF
cdr3_nt: TGTGCCAGCAGCGGAGGGAGCCCTGAAGCTTTCTTT
d_call: -
j_call: TRBJ1-1
v_call: TRBV5-4
clone_size: -

cdr3_aa: CASSPGTSAYNEQFF
cdr3_nt: TGTGCCAGCAGTCCCGGGACTAGCGCCTACAATGAGCAGTTCTTC
d_call: TRBD2
j_call: TRBJ2-1
v_call: TRBV27
clone_size: -

cdr3_aa: CASSPGQDDEKLFF
cdr3_nt: TGTGCCAGCAGCCCGGGACAGGACGATGAAAAACTGTTTTTT
d_call: TRBD1
j_call: TRBJ1-4
v_call: TRBV5-6
clone_size: -

cdr3_aa: CASSLAVEGFNTEAFF
cdr3_nt: TGCGCCAGCAGCTTGGCCGTAGAGGGGTTCAACACTGAAGCTTTCTTT
d_call: -
j_call: TRBJ1-1
v_call: TRBV5-1
clone_size: -

cdr3_aa: CSVEEAHRMGLTEAFF
cdr3_nt: TGCAGCGTTGAAGAGGCCCACCGGATGGGTCTCACTGAAGCTTTCTTT
d_call: -
j_call: TRBJ1-1
v_call: TRBV29-1
clone_size: -

cdr3_aa: CASSPMTGPNEKLFF
cdr3_nt: TGTGCCAGCAGTCCGATGACAGGCCCAAATGAAAAACTGTTTTTT
d_call: -
j_call: TRBJ1-4
v_call: TRBV28
clone_size: -

cdr3_aa: CASSLVREDNQPQHF
cdr3_nt: TGTGCCAGCAGCTTAGTCAGGGAGGACAATCAGCCCCAGCATTTT
d_call: -
j_call: TRBJ1-5
v_call: TRBV7-8
clone_size: -

cdr3_aa: CASSSAEGLAEKLFF
cdr3_nt: TGTGCCAGTAGTTCGGCGGAGGGGCTAGCTGAAAAACTGTTTTTT
d_call: -
j_call: TRBJ1-4
v_call: TRBV19
clone_size: -

cdr3_aa: CASSVYRDPGGDTQYF
cdr3_nt: TGTGCCAGCAGCGTTTACCGGGACCCAGGAGGAGATACGCAGTATTTT
d_call: -
j_call: TRBJ2-3
v_call: TRBV9
clone_size: -

cdr3_aa: CAWSERLETDTQYF
cdr3_nt: TGTGCCTGGAGTGAGCGACTAGAAACAGATACGCAGTATTTT
d_call: -
j_call: TRBJ2-3
v_call: TRBV30
clone_size: -

cdr3_aa: CASSLDGSSYNEQFF
cdr3_nt: TGTGCCAGCAGCTTAGACGGGAGCTCCTACAATGAGCAGTTCTTC
d_call: -
j_call: TRBJ2-1
v_call: TRBV11-2
clone_size: -

cdr3_aa: CASTSGQGLTEAFF
cdr3_nt: TGCGCCAGCACCTCCGGACAGGGGCTCACTGAAGCTTTCTTT
d_call: TRBD1
j_call: TRBJ1-1
v_call: TRBV5-1
clone_size: -

cdr3_aa: CATSPTGMNTEAFF
cdr3_nt: TGTGCCACCAGCCCGACAGGTATGAACACTGAAGCTTTCTTT
d_call: -
j_call: TRBJ1-1
v_call: TRBV15
clone_size: -

cdr3_aa: CATRTENTEAFF
cdr3_nt: TGTGCCACAAGGACGGAGAACACTGAAGCTTTCTTT
d_call: -
j_call: TRBJ1-1
v_call: TRBV19
clone_size: -

cdr3_aa: CASSLTGSYEQYF
cdr3_nt: TGTGCCAGTAGTCTCACAGGGTCCTACGAGCAGTACTTC
d_call: -
j_call: TRBJ2-7
v_call: TRBV19
clone_size: -

cdr3_aa: CASSLSPVEQFF
cdr3_nt: TGTGCCAGCAGCCTTTCCCCCGTTGAGCAGTTCTTC
d_call: -
j_call: TRBJ2-1
v_call: TRBV9
clone_size: -

cdr3_aa: CATRRLAFLGNYEQYF
cdr3_nt: TGTGCCACAAGGCGGCTAGCTTTCCTGGGGAACTACGAGCAGTACTTC
d_call: -
j_call: TRBJ2-7
v_call: TRBV19
clone_size: -

cdr3_aa: CASSSSSGALETQYF
cdr3_nt: TGTGCCAGCAGCTCCAGCTCCGGGGCTCTAGAGACCCAGTACTTC
d_call: -
j_call: TRBJ2-5
v_call: TRBV11-1
clone_size: -

cdr3_aa: CASSHAGAANEQFF
cdr3_nt: TGCGCCAGCAGCCATGCGGGGGCGGCAAATGAGCAGTTCTTC
d_call: -
j_call: TRBJ2-1
v_call: TRBV4-1
clone_size: -

cdr3_aa: CASSQDGTGSQPQHF
cdr3_nt: TGCGCCAGCAGCCAAGATGGAACAGGGAGTCAGCCCCAGCATTTT
d_call: -
j_call: TRBJ1-5
v_call: TRBV4-3
clone_size: once

cdr3_aa: CASSLGGGVYGYTF
cdr3_nt: TGTGCCAGCAGCTTAGGCGGGGGCGTCTATGGCTACACCTTC
d_call: -
j_call: TRBJ1-2
v_call: TRBV7-6
clone_size: -

cdr3_aa: CASSLAGSSYEQYF
cdr3_nt: TGTGCCAGCAGCTTAGCGGGGTCGTCCTACGAGCAGTACTTC
d_call: -
j_call: TRBJ2-7
v_call: TRBV7-2
clone_size: -

cdr3_aa: CASSDHRDGGNTIYF
cdr3_nt: TGTGCCAGCAGCGACCACCGGGACGGAGGAAACACCATATATTTT
d_call: -
j_call: TRBJ1-3
v_call: TRBV5-4
clone_size: -

cdr3_aa: CASSAWLASSYEQYF
cdr3_nt: TGTGCCAGCAGCGCATGGCTAGCGTCGTCCTACGAGCAGTACTTC
d_call: -
j_call: TRBJ2-7
v_call: TRBV4-2
clone_size: -

cdr3_aa: CASSQGQGAYEQYF
cdr3_nt: TGCGCCAGCAGCCAGGGACAGGGGGCCTACGAGCAGTACTTC
d_call: TRBD1
j_call: TRBJ2-7
v_call: TRBV4-3
clone_size: -

cdr3_aa: CASSQDGGTVSAEAFF
cdr3_nt: TGCGCCAGCAGCCAAGATGGGGGCACAGTATCCGCTGAAGCTTTCTTT
d_call: -
j_call: TRBJ1-1
v_call: TRBV4-3
clone_size: -